This T cell receptor beta chain was recorded in a study of T cells in Graves' hyperthyroidism and ophthalmopathy. Overall study context: Upon initial diagnosis and before any treatment, peripheral blood was collected.

Lactation, pregnancy, other autoimmune disease or uncontrolled infection excluded patients. The authors took PBMCs from 9.5 to 10 ml fresh peripheral blood. The investigators amplified TCR beta CDR3 regions from RNA transcripts. First-round RT-PCR of the TCR CDR3 relied on the HTBI primer set. TCRdb re-analysed the multiplex PCR reads in MiXCR, keeping a single row per CDR3 protein. The sample includes 250,000 to 300,000 distinct CDR3 sequences, around 15% seen only once; the top ten take 30% to 35%. The CDR3 runs to 13 residues. Germline CDR1 is MDHEN and CDR2 is SYDVKM. V was shortened by 3 bases and J by 1 base, with 4 bases between the two germline ends.

The specimen sequenced was blood. V usage is TRBV28 and J usage is TRBJ2-1; no firm D call. This sequence originates from a woman aged 50 to 65 with Graves' hyperthyroidism that later progressed to Graves' ophthalmopathy. The CDR3 sequence is CASSFRSYNEQFF. CDR3 bases: TGTGCCAGCAGTTTCCGGTCCTACAATGAGCAGTTCTTC.